Detailed here is one T cell receptor beta chain. These data are taken from a study of T-cell reconstitution after alpha-beta-depleted transplantation in children. Researchers prepared the TCRbeta library using unique molecular identifiers, the study reports. TCRdb redid the calling of the PCR reads with MiXCR, one entry per CDR3 protein. The repertoire consists of about 270,000 distinct CDR3 sequences, with approximately 9.6% occurring once and the leading ten covering 10%. The CDR3 is 17 amino acids. V shed 3 bases, J shed 0 bases, and the junction held 7 bases outside the gene matches. Germline V CDR1 and CDR2: KGHSH, LQKENI.

The sequences come from PBMCs from the stem cell graft donor, collected from the stem cell graft. The origin of this receptor is a human donor who donated a stem cell graft to a child with SCID. The chain links TRBV18 to TRBJ2-7; 11 bases align to TRBD2. The CDR3 spells CASSPTSGGASSYEQYF. DNA for the CDR3: TGTGCCAGCTCACCCACTAGCGGGGGTGCGAGCTCCTACGAGCAGTACTTC. The full variable domain, completed using reference TRBV18 and TRBJ2-7, is NAGVMQNPRHLVRRRGQEARLRCSPMKGHSHVYWYRQLPEEGLKFMVYLQKENIIDESGMPKERFSAEFPKEGPSILRIQQVVRGDSAAYFCASSPTSGGASSYEQYFGPGTRLTVT.